This TCR beta chain derives from a study of T cells in Graves' hyperthyroidism and ophthalmopathy (dated 2019 in TCRdb). With regard to the full study: To identify TCR V-J signatures that set the groups apart, the researchers used a discovery cohort of 90 to 100 patients, made up of 40 to 45 with Graves' ophthalmopathy and some 58 with stable Graves' hyperthyroidism. An independent validation cohort of around 19 hyperthyroidism patients and 17 patients who later progressed to ophthalmopathy tested prospective prediction of ophthalmopathy. The 75 to 100 discovery patients were divided at random into training and test sets in a 7:3 ratio. Thyroid tissue and blood T-cell repertoires from six Graves' hyperthyroidism patients were also compared in the study. Following sampling, methimazole starting at 30 mg daily was given to hyperthyroidism patients, and high-dose intravenous methylprednisolone was given to ophthalmopathy patients. TCR Vbeta CDR3 sequencing of some 140 peripheral blood samples (under 45 ophthalmopathy, 75 hyperthyroidism and roughly 17 progressor patients) is reported in the paper.

Graves' hyperthyroidism was defined as stable when no progression to ophthalmopathy occurred over 18 months of follow-up. The hyperthyroidism patients were between 18 and 65 years old and newly diagnosed, with a disease duration of less than 2 months. The study excluded patients with uncontrolled infections, other autoimmune diseases, pregnancy or lactation. Diagnoses relied on clinical symptoms, serum thyroxine and TRAb, thyroid ultrasound and orbital computed tomography. Trizol reagent was used to extract total RNA, and RNA quality was then checked on an Agilent 2100 Bioanalyzer. This clonotype has ten or more counts. No cognate antigen has been identified for it. Base-call qualities are not available, and no considerably larger clone is one nucleotide away. The paper's findings and limits, for the study overall: Ophthalmopathy was separated from stable hyperthyroidism by a 13 V-J signature model, with around 88% sensitivity and 81% to 82% specificity obtained in cross-validation and 80%/75% obtained in testing. Sample size was not statistically predetermined, and blinding of investigators to group allocation was not performed. In validation, progression to ophthalmopathy was predicted by the model with 70.59% sensitivity and roughly 76% specificity, a median of about 6 months before onset. Most expanded thyroid clonotypes (frequency above 0.001) were also found in blood, which suggests that blood repertoires may mirror thyroid immune responses.

The TCR beta CDR3 regions were amplified from the RNA transcripts. The TCR CDR3 was subjected to a first round of RT-PCR using the HTBI primer set and the Qiagen OneStep RT-PCR kit. Libraries were constructed in a second round of multiplex PCR, after which size selection and purification were carried out. Paired-end sequencing of the libraries was performed with 100 bp reads on an Illumina HiSeq2000. The authors' pipeline ran thus. SOAPnuke was used to process the raw data, throwing out any read that contained adapters or uncalled bases, had a mean Phred below 15, or lacked an exact constant-primer or identifier match. High-quality paired reads were merged using COPE v1.2.5, and each unique nucleotide sequence was defined as a clonotype. Clonotypes were aligned to IMGT TRBV, TRBD and TRBJ reference segments using MiTCR v1.1. The analysis included only V-J combinations with a frequency above 0.0001, which together covered 99.2% of the repertoires. A TCS score was defined as the ratio between F50 (clonal expansion) and ExV (chaos), using BLOSUM62-based TCRdist between CDR3 peptides within each V-J. Welch's t-statistics and random forest reduced around 520 V-J features to about 12, which were used in a naive Bayes classifier (R e1071). The similarity between thyroid and blood repertoires was quantified using the Morisita-Horn index. Using fastp trimming at Q25 and MiXCR clonotype assembly, TCRdb reanalyzed the public sequencing data and kept in-frame beta chains. Entries that share a CDR3 protein sequence are merged under the most common genes and DNA. The V and J calls were determined by TCRdb, not by the authors. A total of 500,000 to 600,000 distinct CDR3 sequences appear in this sample, just over 45% of them only once. Together, the top ten hold roughly 7.7% of the sample.

The CDR3 contains 16 residues, cysteine and phenylalanine counted. The read is trimmed to its CDR3 DNA, 48 bases read in frame from base 1. CDR1 and CDR2, looked up from the germline V gene, are SGHRS and YFSETQ. The V and J ends are trimmed by 4 bases and 1 base, leaving 17 bases between them. Sequencing used peripheral blood or thyroid tissue (not recorded which). This sequence originates from a woman aged 18-35 years with Graves' hyperthyroidism. The rearranged chain carries TRBV5-1 and TRBJ2-5; the D call is possibly TRBD1 or TRBD2, each sharing 6 bases. The nucleotide sequence is given as TGCGCCAGCAGCACGGGGGCCAGAGGGACCCAAGAGACCCAGTACTTC. This sequence encodes CASSTGARGTQETQYF.